This T cell receptor (beta chain) was profiled in a study of regulatory T cells in long-lasting Graves disease. Study results and caveats: Persistent disease showed a preference for TRBV28, TRBJ1-2 and TRBJ2-5. Persistent patients had more shared public clonotypes (fewer than 3,000) than new patients (roughly 940). Relative to newly diagnosed Graves' patients, persistent ones had lower TCR diversity.

This clonotype was found a few times. The antigen is undetermined. Germline trimming cut 4 bases from V and 3 bases from J; bases unmatched to any gene: 6. The V gene's germline CDR1 is LNHNV and CDR2 YYDKDF (reference sequence). This CDR3 contains 14 residues. CDR3-region Arm-PCR and iRepertoire HTBI primers produced the TCR beta libraries. TCRdb re-called the multiplex PCR reads through MiXCR, storing one row per CDR3 protein. Of 450,000 or so distinct CDR3 sequences in the sample, around 20% are singletons; the top ten hold 7.8%. Documented time point: persistent/refractory GD, antithyroid drugs over 5 years with positive TRAb. RNA from PBMCs was the source of the TCR library. Each of the patients was recruited from an endocrinology department situated in Xi'an, China.

The material was peripheral blood mononuclear cells (PBMCs), obtained when the disease was refractory, from a patient treated with antithyroid drugs. The TCR was taken from a female donor with Graves disease. The gene calls are TRBV15 and TRBJ2-7; 7 nucleotides agree with TRBD2. CDR3 in amino acids: CATSKGGSHYEQYF. For the CDR3, the DNA is TGTGCCACCAGCAAGGGCGGGAGTCACTACGAGCAGTACTTC.